This TCR beta chain came from a study of early T cells in non-severe SARS-CoV-2 infection. Study-level points and caveats: Matches to VDJdb favored anti-spike CD8 responses and missed private and CD4 specificities.

MiXCR was run by TCRdb on the 5' RACE reads, yielding one entry per CDR3 protein. The sample consists of some 73,000 distinct CDR3 sequences, 9.5% to 15% of them appearing once. This clonotype was seen many times. Antigen unknown. V was cut by 2 bases and J by 3 bases, with 8 bases left in between. Germline assignment: CDR1 MNHNY and CDR2 SVGAGI (reference sequence). CDR3 length equals 13 residues. This receptor was taken from an adult who was a healthcare worker with PCR-confirmed SARS-CoV-2 infection or an uninfected control (not recorded which). The V gene is TRBV6-6, the J gene TRBJ2-7; no clear D. Sequences were obtained from whole blood. The CDR3 DNA follows: TGTGCCAGCAGTTACGAGGCCAACTACGAGCAGTACTTC. Translating it yields CASSYEANYEQYF.